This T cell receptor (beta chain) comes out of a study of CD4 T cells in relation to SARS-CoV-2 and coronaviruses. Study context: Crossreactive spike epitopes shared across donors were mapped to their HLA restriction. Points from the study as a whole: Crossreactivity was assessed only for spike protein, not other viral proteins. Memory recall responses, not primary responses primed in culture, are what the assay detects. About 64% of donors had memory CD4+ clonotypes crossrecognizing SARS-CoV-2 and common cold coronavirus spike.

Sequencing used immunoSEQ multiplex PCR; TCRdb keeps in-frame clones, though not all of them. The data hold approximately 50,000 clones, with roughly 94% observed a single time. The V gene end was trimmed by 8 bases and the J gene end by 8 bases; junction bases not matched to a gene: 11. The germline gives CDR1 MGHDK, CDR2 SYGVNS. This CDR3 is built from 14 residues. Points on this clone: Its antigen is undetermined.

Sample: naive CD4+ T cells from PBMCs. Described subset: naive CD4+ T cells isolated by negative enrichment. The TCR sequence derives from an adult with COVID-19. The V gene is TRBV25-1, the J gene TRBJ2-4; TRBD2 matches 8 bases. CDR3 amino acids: CASQANGGRHIQYF. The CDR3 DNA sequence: TGTGCCAGCCAAGCTAATGGCGGGAGGCACATTCAGTACTTC.